The 27 T cell receptor beta chains below come from one sample, sequenced in a study of regulatory T cells in long-lasting Graves disease. The authors built TCR beta libraries using iRepertoire HTBI primers and Arm-PCR of CDR3 regions. TCRdb itself ran the multiplex PCR reads through MiXCR, one entry per CDR3 protein. The sample has 550,000 to 700,000 distinct CDR3 sequences, 16% seen once. Time point given: newly diagnosed GD, antithyroid drugs for less than 3 months. From PBMCs, RNA was extracted and then used to make the TCR library. This same sample was also taken into another study, of T cells in Graves' hyperthyroidism and ophthalmopathy.

The sequencing used peripheral blood mononuclear cells (PBMCs), collected at new diagnosis, from a patient treated with antithyroid drugs. The source is a man aged 18 to 29 with Graves disease.

On this clonotype: A junction boundary mismatches the germline segment, possibly from a read error. CDR3 coding DNA: TGTGCCTGTAGTATTTCGACCAATTCCTACAATGAGCAGTTCTTC. Translated: CACSISTNSYNEQFF. The chain uses TRBV19 and TRBJ2-1; no definite D call. The CDR3 length is 15 residues. CDR1 and CDR2 from the germline V gene are LNHDA and SQIVND (reference sequence).

This clonotype has a count of ten or more. The chain has TRBV28 and TRBJ2-1; D might be TRBD1 (5 bases). The CDR3 length is 11 residues. Germline V lookup: CDR1 MDHEN, CDR2 SYDVKM. V lost 6 bases and J 10 bases, leaving 10 bases between the germline ends. The CDR3 DNA reads as TGTGCCAGCAGACGACAGCTCGAGCAGTTCTTC. This codes for CASRRQLEQFF.

The J gene is TRBJ2-1, the V gene TRBV5-5, with D possibly called TRBD1 or TRBD2 (6 bases each). The ends were cut back, 2 bases at V and 0 bases at J, with 15 bases in the middle. This CDR3 spans 17 amino acids. In germline, CDR1 is SGHKS, CDR2 YYEKEE (reference sequence). The CDR3 here is CASSFQLGGNSYNEQFF. CDR3 coding DNA: TGTGCCAGCAGCTTCCAACTAGGGGGGAACTCCTACAATGAGCAGTTCTTC.

In its sample, this clonotype was seen many times. The chain has TRBV20-1 and TRBJ2-5, with D possibly called TRBD1 or TRBD2 (7 bases each). V lost 0 bases to trimming and J lost 2 bases, with 13 bases between them. Germline V lookup: CDR1 DFQATT, CDR2 SNEGSKA (reference sequence). This CDR3 is 15 amino acids long. The CDR3 DNA sequence: TGCAGTGCTAGAGACCCAGGGGGGGGGCAAGAGACCCAGTACTTC. Protein: CSARDPGGGQETQYF.

The chain links TRBV28 to TRBJ2-1; possible D gene TRBD1, 6 bases. Deletions cut 8 bases from V and 7 bases from J, with 12 bases between. The CDR3 consists of 12 residues. CDR1 is MDHEN, CDR2 SYDVKM, per germline. In DNA form, the CDR3 reads TGTGCCAGCGGGGGCTTTACTAATGAGCAGTTCTTC. Its translation: CASGGFTNEQFF.

The V call is TRBV4-1, the J call TRBJ1-4, with D possibly TRBD1 on 6 matching bases. Trimming pared 6 bases from V and 3 bases from J, leaving 14 bases between. This CDR3 spans 15 amino acids. Per the germline V gene, CDR1 is MGHRA and CDR2 is YSYEKL. The CDR3 reads CASRTLGQPNEKLFF. DNA for the CDR3: TGCGCCAGCAGGACACTAGGACAGCCTAATGAAAAACTGTTTTTT.

This clonotype showed up just a few times. The V gene is TRBV7-9, the J gene TRBJ2-7; TRBD1 matches at 9 bases. Trimming removed 4 bases from V and 7 bases from J; junction bases left unmatched: 8. The CDR3 contains 14 residues. CDR1 is SEHNR, CDR2 FQNEAQ, per germline (reference sequence). CDR3: CASSSGTGTQEQYF. CDR3 bases: TGTGCCAGCAGCTCCGGGACAGGGACGCAGGAGCAGTACTTC.

The table lists this clonotype with a few counts. This chain uses TRBV4-1 with TRBJ2-7, with 9 bases aligning to TRBD2. This CDR3 contains 16 residues. V was clipped by 2 bases and J by 6 bases; unmatched bases: 11. Germline V gene lookup returns CDR1 MGHRA and CDR2 YSYEKL. CDR3 protein: CASSQFSGGASGEQYF. CDR3 DNA sequence: TGCGCCAGCAGCCAATTTAGCGGGGGCGCCTCTGGCGAGCAGTACTTC.

Ten or more counts support this clonotype. The chain recombines TRBV2 with TRBJ2-1; tentative D call: TRBD2 (5 bases). Germline V lookup: CDR1 SNHLY, CDR2 FYNNEI. Trimming took off 7 bases at V and 0 bases at J, with 16 bases between the two ends. The CDR3 loop spans 16 amino acids. CDR3: CASTRGTESSYNEQFF. The CDR3 bases are TGTGCCAGCACCCGGGGTACGGAAAGCTCCTACAATGAGCAGTTCTTC.

This clonotype was recorded at least ten times. This chain uses TRBV20-1 with TRBJ2-1, with a possible D match to TRBD2 (6 bases). Between the trimmed V and J ends, which lost 4 bases and 3 bases, there was a span of 10 bases. This CDR3 is 13 amino acids long. Germline-derived CDR1 and CDR2 are DFQATT and SNEGSKA (reference sequence). The CDR3 coding sequence is TGCAGTGCTAACCTGGGACTCTACAATGAGCAGTTCTTC. Protein sequence: CSANLGLYNEQFF.

As to this clonotype: A read error may be the cause here, since a much bigger clone is one base away. The rearrangement joins TRBV7-9 to TRBJ1-1; D is uncertain. CDR1 and CDR2 from the germline V gene are SEHNR and FQNEAQ (reference sequence). The CDR3 contains 13 residues. The CDR3 loop is CVSSQKRNTEAFF. CDR3 nucleotides: TGTGTCAGCAGCCAGAAGCGGAACACTGAAGCTTTCTTT.

This clonotype was detected ten times or more. V and J are TRBV3-1 and TRBJ2-7; weak D call: TRBD1 (6 bases). CDR1 and CDR2 from the germline V gene are LGHDT and YNNKEL (reference sequence). Trimming pared 6 bases from V and 0 bases from J, leaving 12 bases between. The CDR3 has 14 amino acids. The CDR3 sequence: CASSRTESSYEQYF. CDR3 sequence (DNA): TGTGCCAGCAGTCGGACAGAGTCCTCCTACGAGCAGTACTTC.

The table lists this clonotype with many counts. The V and J genes are TRBV11-2 and TRBJ2-2, with D perhaps given as TRBD1 or TRBD2 (5 bases each). Trimming shortened V by 4 bases and J by 0 bases, and 12 bases separated the two germline ends. Germline CDR1 is SGHAT and CDR2 is FQNNGV. The CDR3 has 16 residues. The CDR3 reads CASSSGTYANTGELFF. CDR3 coding DNA: TGTGCCAGCAGCTCAGGGACCTACGCGAACACCGGGGAGCTGTTTTTT.

The chain links TRBV18 to TRBJ1-1; D is uncertain. Germline lookup yields CDR1 KGHSH and CDR2 LQKENI. This CDR3 spans 16 amino acids. Deletions cut 3 bases from V and 0 bases from J, with 14 bases between. The CDR3 spells CASSPLAEGMNTEAFF. The CDR3 DNA reads as TGTGCCAGCTCACCCCTGGCAGAAGGGATGAACACTGAAGCTTTCTTT.

The CDR3 spells CSARDQGTGGYIQYF. The CDR3 DNA reads TGCAGTGCTAGAGACCAGGGAACAGGGGGTTACATTCAGTACTTC. V gene TRBV20-1 combines with J gene TRBJ2-4, with 8 bases matching TRBD1. The germline CDR1 and CDR2 sequences are DFQATT and SNEGSKA (reference sequence). The CDR3 runs 15 residues. V shed 0 bases and J 8 bases; nucleotides not matched to a gene: 9.

This clonotype came up many times. The chain couples TRBV28 to TRBJ2-7, with no clear D. Trimming pared 4 bases from V and 5 bases from J, leaving 9 bases between. The CDR3 has 12 residues. Germline assignment: CDR1 MDHEN and CDR2 SYDVKM. As DNA, the CDR3 is TGTGCCAGCAGTTCCGGGCGGAACGAGCAGTACTTC. Amino acids: CASSSGRNEQYF.

This clonotype was counted many times. The chain has TRBV14 and TRBJ2-1; 7 nucleotides align to TRBD2. CDR3 length: 17 residues. Trimming took 0 bases from V and 5 from J; bases not matched to a gene: 10. CDR1 SGHDN and CDR2 FVKESK come from the germline V gene. The CDR3 DNA reads TGTGCCAGCAGCCAAGATATAGCACTAGCGCATCACAATGAGCAGTTCTTC. It codes for CASSQDIALAHHNEQFF.

The table lists this clonotype with many counts. The genes are TRBV28 and TRBJ2-2; D unresolved. This CDR3 has 13 residues. The germline gives CDR1 MDHEN, CDR2 SYDVKM. Trimming took off 2 bases at V and 5 bases at J, with 6 bases between the two ends. In DNA form, the CDR3 reads TGTGCCAGCAGTTTAGCATGGACCGGGGAGCTGTTTTTT. It codes for CASSLAWTGELFF.

Ten or more counts support this clonotype. The chain couples TRBV20-1 to TRBJ2-1; 9 bases fit TRBD2. Germline-derived CDR1 and CDR2 are DFQATT and SNEGSKA (reference sequence). V was clipped by 1 base and J by 0 bases; unmatched bases: 4. The CDR3 runs to 16 residues. The CDR3 is CSARGASGNSYNEQFF. The CDR3 bases are TGCAGTGCTAGAGGCGCTAGCGGGAACTCCTACAATGAGCAGTTCTTC.

This clonotype was found a few times. V gene TRBV19 combines with J gene TRBJ2-1; TRBD2 is a possible D gene (6 bases). The germline gives CDR1 LNHDA, CDR2 SQIVND (reference sequence). This CDR3 has 14 residues. The V gene lost 4 bases and the J gene lost 2 bases, with 9 bases spanning the gap. DNA of the CDR3: TGTGCCAGTAGTAAAGGACTAACCTACAATGAGCAGTTCTTC. Translation: CASSKGLTYNEQFF. The entire variable domain, with the rest obtained from reference TRBV19 and TRBJ2-1, is as follows: DGGITQSPKYLFRKEGQNVTLSCEQNLNHDAMYWYRQDPGQGLRLIYYSQIVNDFQKGDIAEGYSVSREKKESFPLTVTSAQKNPTAFYLCASSKGLTYNEQFFGPGTRLTVL.

At least ten counts were recorded for this clonotype. The chain couples TRBV9 to TRBJ2-3, with D perhaps matching TRBD2 (7 bases). CDR1 and CDR2 from the germline V gene are SGDLS and YYNGEE. V lost 0 bases and J 1 base, leaving 15 bases between the germline ends. The CDR3 has 17 amino acids. The CDR3 coding sequence is TGTGCCAGCAGCGTAGAGCTCGGGGGGCGAGGCACAGATACGCAGTATTTT. This gives the protein CASSVELGGRGTDTQYF.

This clonotype has a handful of counts. The DNA of the CDR3 is TGTGCCAGCACCCCCGAGGGCGCAGATACGCAGTATTTT. As protein: CASTPEGADTQYF. The V and J genes are TRBV12-3 or TRBV12-4 and TRBJ2-3, with a possible D match to TRBD2 (5 bases). The CDR3 is 13 residues long. Trimming left V 7 bases short and J 4 bases short, with 12 bases between.

This clonotype occurred a few times. The chain combines TRBV27 with TRBJ1-2; 7 bases align to TRBD1. The CDR3 runs 14 residues. Germline trimming cut 6 bases from V and 6 bases from J; bases unmatched to any gene: 10. CDR1 is MNHEY and CDR2 is SMNVEV in the germline V gene (reference sequence). The CDR3 sequence: CASSDSYRGHGYTF. The CDR3 bases are TGTGCCAGCAGCGACTCGTACAGGGGACATGGCTACACCTTC.

This clonotype was recorded many times. V usage is TRBV6-1 and J usage is TRBJ2-1; no clear D. Trimming took off 4 bases at V and 7 bases at J, with 17 bases between the two ends. The CDR3 sequence is 15 residues long. Looked up from germline, CDR1 is MNHNS and CDR2 is SASEGT. Written as DNA, the CDR3 is TGTGCCAGCAGTGCCCGCCGGAGCATGGTGAATGAGCAGTTCTTC. Translation: CASSARRSMVNEQFF.

Worth noting for this clonotype: Given a much more abundant clone one base away, this may be a read error. Since no conserved phenylalanine or tryptophan closes the CDR3, a read error is the likely cause. The CDR3 DNA reads TGTGCCAGCAGTTTCGTCTATGGCTACACCTCC. Its translation is CASSFVYGYTS. The chain combines TRBV12-3 or TRBV12-4 with TRBJ1-2; no firm D call. This CDR3 comprises 11 residues. V was pared by 3 bases and J by 4 bases, with 3 bases between.

The table lists this clonotype with a few counts. The chain joins TRBV12-3 or TRBV12-4 to TRBJ1-4; D is perhaps TRBD1 (5 bases). This CDR3 has 13 residues. Trimming removed 6 bases from V and 8 bases from J, with 13 bases in between. The CDR3, as DNA: TGTGCCAGCAGCCGGGACCGACGAGAAAAACTGTTTTTT. It yields the protein CASSRDRREKLFF.

For this clonotype: One base away lies a much larger clone, so this may be a sequencing read error. The chain has TRBV5-1 and TRBJ2-1; D ambiguous. The germline gives CDR1 SGHRS, CDR2 YFSETQ. The CDR3 runs to 15 residues. The CDR3 DNA is TGCGCCAGCAGCTTCCAAGGGAACTCCCACAATGAGCAGTTCTTC. Its protein is CASSFQGNSHNEQFF.